Here is one T cell receptor (beta chain) with its context. TCRdb's copy holds only in-frame clones and misses some; the assay was immunoSEQ multiplex PCR. The sample holds more than 200,000 clones, roughly 88% seen once. This CDR3 is built from 15 residues. Looked up from germline, CDR1 is SGHVS and CDR2 is FQNEAQ. The J segment lost 7 bases and the V segment lost 1 base, leaving 8 bases of the junction unmatched. The data derive from a study of blood T cell repertoires in COVID-19. The overall study: T cells, B-cell-depleted T cells, or PBMCs provided the cDNA or gDNA that served as material.

The gene calls are TRBV7-8 and TRBJ1-2; 8 nucleotides line up with TRBD1. The sample comprised peripheral blood. The sequence was collected from a man aged 40-55 years with acute or convalescent COVID-19. CDR3 residues: CASSLGGQGAVGYTF. The CDR3 DNA reads as TGTGCCAGCAGCTTAGGGGGGCAGGGGGCGGTTGGCTACACCTTC.